This T cell receptor beta chain comes out of a study of response to subunit inactivated influenza vaccine. The study's findings and limits: A suggestion made by the authors is that each seasonal influenza vaccination recruits few new T cells.

This clonotype was found a few times. Its antigen is not known. The CDR3 loop spans 14 amino acids. The germline gives CDR1 DFQATT, CDR2 SNEGSKA (reference sequence). V lost 0 bases and J lost 3, with 9 bases in between. TCRdb re-analysed the RT-PCR reads in MiXCR, keeping a single row per CDR3 protein. The profile shows 600,000 to 850,000 distinct CDR3 sequences, about 14% of them singletons. The TCR sequence derives from a man over 45 who received an inactivated influenza vaccine. This specimen consisted of PBMCs from blood, obtained 14 days before vaccination. The rearrangement uses TRBV20-1 and TRBJ1-5; D is unresolved. The CDR3 protein is CSARDSRLNQPQHF. CDR3 sequence (DNA): TGCAGTGCTAGAGATTCGAGACTCAATCAGCCCCAGCATTTT.